One sample yielded the 2 T cell receptor beta chains listed below, sequenced in a study of cytomegalovirus exposure and HLA in healthy donors. Method: immunoSEQ multiplex PCR; TCRdb's copy keeps in-frame clones and lacks some. This table holds tens of thousands of clones, approximately 96% found once. The material sequenced was PBMCs. These TCRs come from a man in his late teens or twenties in good health and CMV-seronegative.

V is TRBV4-1 and J is TRBJ1-2, with a possible D match to TRBD1 (6 bases). V was pared by 3 bases and J by 4 bases, with 21 bases between. The CDR3 length is 17 residues. The germline V gene encodes CDR1 MGHRA and CDR2 YSYEKL. The DNA for the CDR3 is TGCGCCAGCAGCCACCCCGCGGGGGGGGCAGTCGCCTATGGCTACACCTTC. Amino acids: CASSHPAGGAVAYGYTF.

DNA for the CDR3: TGTGCCAGTAGTCGTTCGGCAACTAATGAAAAACTGTTTTTT. Its translation is CASSRSATNEKLFF. J is TRBJ1-4 and V is TRBV19; D remains unclear. Germline values: CDR1 LNHDA, CDR2 SQIVND (reference sequence). This CDR3 is built from 14 residues. V lost 5 bases to trimming and J lost 0 bases, with 7 bases between them.